This T cell receptor (beta chain) comes out of a study of OX40 agonist ivuxolimab in advanced cancers. People who had autoimmune disease history or systemic immunosuppression were excluded. Here immunoSEQ multiplex PCR was the method, and the copy in TCRdb shows in-frame clones only, minus some. The sample consists of 14,000 to 15,000 clones, more than 80% of them appearing once. The trim removed 2 bases at V and 8 bases at J, leaving 11 bases unmatched. This CDR3 is 16 amino acids long. Germline CDR1 reads SGHNT; CDR2 reads YYREEE (reference sequence). The chain joins TRBV5-4 to TRBJ2-2; 8 nucleotides agree with TRBD1. Sequenced here: CD4+ or CD8+ T cells sorted from blood, sampled in a trial of the OX40 agonist ivuxolimab. This sequence was found in an adult with an advanced solid tumor such as melanoma, head and neck, liver or kidney cancer. CDR3 nucleotides: TGTGCCAGCAGCTTACGTGGGACAGGAGTGGAAGGGGAGCTGTTTTTT. Protein: CASSLRGTGVEGELFF.